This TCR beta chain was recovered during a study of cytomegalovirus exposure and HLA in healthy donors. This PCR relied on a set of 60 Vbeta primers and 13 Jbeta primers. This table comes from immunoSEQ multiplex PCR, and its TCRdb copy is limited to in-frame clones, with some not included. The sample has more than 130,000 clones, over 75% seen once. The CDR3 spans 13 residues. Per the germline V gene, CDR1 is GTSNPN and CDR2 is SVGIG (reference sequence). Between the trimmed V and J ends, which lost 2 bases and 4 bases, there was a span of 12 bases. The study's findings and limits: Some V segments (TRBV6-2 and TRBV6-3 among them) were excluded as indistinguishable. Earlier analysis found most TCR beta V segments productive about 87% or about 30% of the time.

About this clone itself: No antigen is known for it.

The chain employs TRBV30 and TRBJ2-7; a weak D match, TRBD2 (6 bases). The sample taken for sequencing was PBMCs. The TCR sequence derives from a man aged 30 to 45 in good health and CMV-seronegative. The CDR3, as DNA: TGTGCCTGGAGTTCGGGGGACTCTTACGAGCAGTACTTC. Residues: CAWSSGDSYEQYF.